This TCR beta chain was observed in a study of cytomegalovirus exposure and HLA in healthy donors. Of note for this clone: The target antigen is unknown.

Measured with immunoSEQ multiplex PCR; TCRdb has only the in-frame clones, and not every one. There are over 150,000 clones in the sample; 75% to 90% occur only once, and more than 2% lies in the top ten. Study-wide results and caveats: The study listed roughly 160 cytomegalovirus-associated TCR beta chains. The TCR clusters that emerged in the first cohort tended, a later analysis found, to co-occur in the roughly 110 validation repertoires. CMV antigen specificity was confirmed in vitro for three CMV-associated chains. Most TCR sequences were rare, but some public TCRs occurred in many donors.

Germline loops: CDR1 SGHDT, CDR2 YYEEEE. The CDR3 sequence is 16 residues long. Losses at the gene ends were 3 bases for V and 4 bases for J; bases not matched to a gene: 10. V and J are TRBV5-6 and TRBJ2-3, with TRBD2 matching over 8 bases. The source of this sequence is a woman aged 18-29 years in good health and CMV-seronegative. Input material: PBMCs. CDR3: CASSSPLAGIADTQYF. The CDR3 DNA reads TGTGCCAGCAGCTCTCCCTTAGCGGGAATCGCAGATACGCAGTATTTT.